This T cell receptor (beta chain) was found in a study of T cells after yellow fever vaccination. The V end was cut by 10 bases, the J end by 4 bases, with 15 bases between. The CDR3 extends over 13 amino acids. Germline lookup yields CDR1 MNHEY and CDR2 SMNVEV (reference sequence). Via MiXCR, TCRdb re-called the 5' RACE reads, giving one row per CDR3 protein. This sample has 450,000 to 650,000 distinct CDR3 sequences; roughly 13% occur once, and the top ten carry 11% to 15%. There are many counts of this clonotype. This clonotype was sampled from a man aged 30 to 45 who received the YFV17D yellow fever vaccine. The chain joins TRBV27 to TRBJ2-3; D is possibly TRBD1 or TRBD2 (6 bases each). The sample here was PBMCs, taken on the day of the yellow fever booster vaccination. CDR3 residues: CATPPGAADTQYF. The CDR3 nucleotides read TGTGCCACCCCTCCGGGGGCTGCAGATACGCAGTATTTT.